This T cell receptor (beta chain) is drawn from a study of blood T cell repertoires in COVID-19. Profiling relied on immunoSEQ multiplex PCR, and the TCRdb table lists in-frame clones only, not all of them. The profile shows around 400,000 clones, about 88% of them singletons. Trimming removed 2 bases from V and 6 bases from J, with 13 bases in between. The germline gives CDR1 SNHLY, CDR2 FYNNEI. The CDR3 consists of 15 residues. This study enrolled people aged roughly 18 to 100 from about 26 US geographic areas. Shortly before study entry, within 2 weeks, exposed participants had met a COVID-19 case.

The receptor was isolated from a woman aged 18-30 years who had been exposed to COVID-19. The sequencing input was PBMCs or T cells enriched from blood (not recorded which). The chain links TRBV2 to TRBJ2-2; D unresolved. The CDR3 sequence is CASSERREASGELFF. CDR3 bases: TGTGCCAGCAGTGAACGGCGAGAGGCATCCGGGGAGCTGTTTTTT.